Below are 2 T cell receptor beta chains sequenced from a single sample in a study of long-term antiretroviral therapy in people with HIV. Survey-level resolution applied to immunoSEQ assay v3.0. TCRdb's copy holds only in-frame clones and misses some; the assay was immunoSEQ multiplex PCR. The sample includes some 20,000 clones, 80% to 90% seen only once; the top ten take 4.1%. The specimen comprised unsorted PBMCs, sampled 2.1 years after starting antiretroviral therapy. These receptor sequences come from a young man with HIV.

The CDR3 sequence: CASSALRQGLAEQYF. CDR3 bases: TGCGCCAGCAGCGCGCTTCGACAGGGTTTAGCCGAGCAGTACTTC. This chain uses TRBV5-1 with TRBJ2-7, with 7 nucleotides matching TRBD1. The junction had 13 bases not matched to a gene; V was cut back by 4 bases and J by 6 bases. Germline CDR1 reads SGHRS; CDR2 reads YFSETQ. This CDR3 comprises 15 residues.

V usage is TRBV9 and J usage is TRBJ2-7, with TRBD1 matching 9 bases. From germline, CDR1 is SGDLS and CDR2 YYNGEE. Unmatched junction bases numbered 5, after V lost 3 bases and J lost 4 bases. The CDR3 extends over 14 amino acids. CDR3 nucleotide sequence: TGTGCCAGCAGCGCGGACAGGGGTTTTTACGAGCAGTACTTC. This gives the protein CASSADRGFYEQYF.